The entry below describes one T cell receptor (beta chain). The antigen remains unidentified. Alongside a J-beta primer mix, a sample-barcoded 5' primer served in a second PCR lasting about 6 to 11 cycles. A minimum of 2.5 million CDR3-containing paired-end reads was obtained for each sample. TCRdb recomputed calls from the 5' RACE reads with MiXCR, one row per CDR3 protein. Of 580,000 or so distinct CDR3 sequences listed, roughly 43% are singletons. Germline V gene data show CDR1 as SQVTM and CDR2 as ANQGSEA. This CDR3 is 14 amino acids long. With 1 base clipped from V and 6 bases from J, the junction kept 8 bases outside the gene matches. The sample is drawn from a study of blood T cells in healthy people across ages. Study results and caveats: Older individuals had lower TCR beta diversity per million T cells (the decline was roughly linear). With unsorted PBMCs, a conclusive comparison of naive versus antigen-experienced cells was not possible.

Whenever a sample was processed, at least 6.5 million PBMCs were isolated. The sequence came from a man aged 80 or over in good health. The chain couples TRBV29-1 to TRBJ2-7, with 8 bases fitting TRBD1. Material for sequencing was blood. The CDR3 loop is CSVEGGRGQGEQYF. CDR3 nucleotides: TGCAGCGTTGAAGGTGGCAGGGGGCAAGGCGAGCAGTACTTC.